The rows below give T cell receptor beta chains drawn from one sample of a study of blood T cell repertoires in COVID-19. Clones were read by immunoSEQ multiplex PCR, and TCRdb kept only the in-frame ones, dropping some. The table records under 30,000 clones, around 90% of them present only once. The sample consisted of peripheral blood. These receptors all come from a human donor in a cohort sampled during active COVID-19. Both conserved end residues are part of each CDR3.

TRBV20-1	TRBJ2-7	CSASGTGLSSYEQYF
TRBV6-1	TRBJ1-2	CASSEARRDGYGYTF
TRBV6-5	TRBJ2-3	CASKTGTGGKDTQYF
TRBV11-2	TRBJ2-3	CASSSLAGGPDTQYF
TRBV5-5	TRBJ1-1	CASSWDRGLTEAFF
TRBV30	TRBJ2-5	CAWSAQPQETQYF
TRBV18	TRBJ2-6	CASSLRQGSGANVLTF
TRBV19	TRBJ1-1	CASSFITDTEAFF
TRBV7-3	TRBJ2-2	CATQGEGGGELFF
TRBV18	TRBJ2-3	CASSSPGTRMGADTQYF
TRBV7-8	TRBJ1-3	CASSLRPDSGNTIYF